This record covers a single T cell receptor beta chain. Taking its sample share into account, this clonotype is medium-sized (0.01 to 0.1%). The antigen this receptor binds is unknown. No per-base quality is available; no much larger clone lies one base away. This sample is part of a study of T-cell memory formation after mild COVID-19 (dated by TCRdb to the early 2020s). Looking at the study overall: Most TCR sequence clusters were specific to one of the two donors. In a couple of donors, T-cell clones that expanded and contracted after mild COVID-19 were tracked by sequencing TCRalpha and TCRbeta repertoires over time. The cohort was made up of two young adult volunteers, one female and one male, who were previously healthy.

Ficoll-Paque density gradient centrifugation was used to isolate PBMCs. Instrument used: Illumina NovaSeq 6000. TCRalpha and TCRbeta cDNA libraries were built by 5'RACE with constant-segment primers, adding sample barcodes and unique molecular identifiers. Trizol reagent was used to extract RNA from every sample. Libraries were amplified in two PCR steps, with a second sample barcode and Illumina TruSeq adapters added in the second step. Sequencing of the libraries was done on an Illumina NovaSeq, producing 2 x 150 bp paired-end reads. In the paper's pipeline: Demultiplexing of reads and collapsing into UMI-guided consensus sequences were performed with migec v1.2.7. Using mixcr v2.1.11, UMI consensuses were aligned to TRA and TRB V and J templates and then assembled into clonotypes. A clonotype was counted as expanded or contracted only when both edgeR and NoisET called the clonotype significant, with the noise models trained on biological replicates. edgeR calls used a false discovery rate-adjusted p below 0.01 and a log2 fold-change threshold of 1. As an exploratory analysis of dynamics, PCA with hierarchical clustering was applied to max-normalized trajectories of the 1000 most abundant clonotypes. Separately sequenced CD4+ and CD8+ repertoires were used to assign a CD4 or CD8 phenotype to each responding clone. TCRdb trimmed public reads at Q25 via fastp, called clones via MiXCR and kept in-frame beta chains. A single entry per CDR3 protein holds the most common genes and DNA from its merged rows. These V and J calls derive from TCRdb rather than the authors' analysis. Counted in this sample were 65,000 to 95,000 distinct CDR3 sequences; around 13% of them appeared once. The ten largest clones add up to around 41% of the sample.

Broad study findings and their caveats: The study covered only a couple of mild cases, and larger cohorts including severe cases with pre-infection samples were considered necessary. Contracting CD4+ clones appeared mostly in the CM and EM memory subsets, whereas CD8+ clones were enriched in EMRA. Whether the second-wave clones peaking on day 37 were SARS-CoV-2 specific was not confirmed. From day 15 to 85, contracting clones showed balanced CD4/CD8 phenotypes, whereas a second wave of clones that expanded from day 15 to 37 leaned towards CD4+. Some responding clones were found in pre-infection memory, which suggests that pre-existing cross-reactive memory T cells took part in the SARS-CoV-2 response.

The CDR3 numbers 14 residues from cysteine through phenylalanine. The retained sequence is limited to the CDR3, 42 bases, with the frame set at the first base. Trimming leaves V shorter by 4 bases and J shorter by 9 bases, with the junction holding 10 bases beyond the gene matches. The germline V gene supplies CDR1 SGDLS and CDR2 YYNGEE. This chain is built from TRBV9 and TRBJ1-5, with 7 bases matching TRBD1. The source of this sequence is a man in his late teens or twenties who had mild COVID-19 (a few samples of this study predate the infection). The sample titles of this study are shuffled in the database, so cell type and time point are left out; the donor was told from shared clones. The sequenced sample was PBMCs or a T cell subset sorted from them (not recorded which). The nucleotides are TGTGCCAGCAGCCCAGGGGGGGCTGGCGGGCCCCAGCATTTT. Its protein product is CASSPGGAGGPQHF.